These 23 T cell receptor beta chains originate from one sample sequenced in a study of blood T cell repertoires in COVID-19. The repertoire was sequenced with immunoSEQ multiplex PCR; TCRdb's copy has only in-frame clones and lacks some. The sample yields 120,000 or so clones, around nine tenths seen once. The sample taken for sequencing was peripheral blood. All receptors come from a woman of 80 years or more with acute or convalescent COVID-19.

This chain uses TRBV3-1 (or the pseudogene TRBV3-2) with TRBJ1-6; D remains unclear. The V gene lost 5 bases and the J gene lost 5 bases, with 13 bases spanning the gap. The CDR3 consists of 15 residues. Looked up from germline, CDR1 is LGHDT and CDR2 is YNNKEL (reference sequence). Here the CDR3 reads CASSEGTSHNSPLHF. In nucleotides, the CDR3 is TGTGCCAGCAGCGAGGGCACGAGCCATAATTCACCCCTCCACTTT.

This chain joins TRBV7-9 and TRBJ1-2; the match to TRBD1 covers 9 bases. There are 15 residues in the CDR3. Germline CDR1 reads SEHNR; CDR2 reads FQNEAQ (reference sequence). The ends lost 2 bases at V and 2 bases at J; junction bases unmatched: 3. CDR3 DNA sequence: TGTGCCAGCAGCTTATCCGGGACAGGGAACTATGGCTACACCTTC. It translates to CASSLSGTGNYGYTF.

The chain joins TRBV7-2 to TRBJ1-2; 7 bases are shared with TRBD1. Germline CDR1 SGHTA, CDR2 FQGNSA. J was trimmed by 8 bases and V by 3 bases; bases with no gene match: 6. The CDR3 is 13 residues long. The CDR3 bases are TGTGCCAGCAGCTTTGACAGGGTCAGGGGCTACACCTTC. It yields the protein CASSFDRVRGYTF.

The rearrangement links TRBV28 to TRBJ1-5; 11 bases align to TRBD1. Losses at the gene ends were 5 bases for V and 0 bases for J; bases not matched to a gene: 15. CDR1 MDHEN and CDR2 SYDVKM come from the germline V gene. CDR3 size: 20 residues. CDR3 sequence reads: CASSPTRPGTGGYSNQPQHF. CDR3 nucleotides: TGTGCCAGCAGTCCTACAAGACCCGGGACAGGGGGGTATAGCAATCAGCCCCAGCATTTT.

This chain uses TRBV29-1 with TRBJ1-5; D is unclear. V lost 4 bases, J lost 4 bases, and 14 bases lay in between. Germline CDR1 reads SQVTM; CDR2 reads ANQGSEA. The CDR3 runs 14 residues. The CDR3 nucleotides read TGCAGCGTTGCGCAAAGTCCCGGGAATCAGCCCCAGCATTTT. It is translated as CSVAQSPGNQPQHF.

V and J are TRBV5-1 and TRBJ1-4; tentative D call: TRBD1 (6 bases). Germline V gene data show CDR1 as SGHRS and CDR2 as YFSETQ. V lost 0 bases and J lost 7, with 10 bases in between. This CDR3 has 14 amino acids. The CDR3 coding sequence is TGCGCCAGCAGCTTGGCCAGGGGTAGTGAAAAACTGTTTTTT. Protein sequence: CASSLARGSEKLFF.

The V gene is TRBV12-3 or TRBV12-4, the J gene TRBJ2-3; D gene unclear. V lost 3 bases and J lost 4, with 8 bases in between. This CDR3 region has 13 residues. The CDR3 bases are TGTGCCAGCAGTTTCGGCGGTGCAGATACGCAGTATTTT. This encodes CASSFGGADTQYF.

CDR3 loop: CASSPDRGGYTF. The CDR3 coding sequence is TGTGCCAGCAGTCCCGACAGGGGTGGCTACACCTTC. This chain connects TRBV28 to TRBJ1-2; TRBD1 aligns across 8 bases. The CDR3 totals 12 residues. Germline V lookup: CDR1 MDHEN, CDR2 SYDVKM. V gave up 5 bases and J gave up 7 bases; unmatched junction bases: 3.

V is TRBV29-1 and J is TRBJ1-4; 7 positions match TRBD1. The CDR3 is 15 residues long. Germline lookup yields CDR1 SQVTM and CDR2 ANQGSEA. V was clipped by 5 bases and J by 0 bases; unmatched bases: 6. CDR3 protein: CSVSGGYTTNEKLFF. CDR3 DNA: TGCAGCGTTTCAGGGGGGTATACAACTAATGAAAAACTGTTTTTT.

This sequence joins TRBV5-1 and TRBJ2-7; 7 bases fit TRBD2. The J segment lost 1 base and the V segment lost 1 base, leaving 5 bases of the junction unmatched. Per germline, CDR1 SGHRS and CDR2 YFSETQ. This CDR3 region has 15 residues. The CDR3, as DNA: TGCGCCAGCAGCTTGTCATGGACTAGTTCCTACGAGCAGTACTTC. Its translation: CASSLSWTSSYEQYF.

The chain links TRBV19 to TRBJ2-3; TRBD1 matches at 7 bases. The length of the CDR3 is 16 residues. Germline CDR1 LNHDA, CDR2 SQIVND (reference sequence). With 5 bases clipped from V and 0 bases from J, the junction kept 8 bases outside the gene matches. CDR3 amino acids: CASSPIGGPSTDTQYF. DNA of the CDR3: TGTGCCAGTAGTCCGATAGGGGGCCCTAGCACAGATACGCAGTATTTT.

V usage is TRBV5-6 and J usage is TRBJ2-7, with TRBD2 matching over 10 bases. V shed 4 bases, J shed 2 bases, and the junction held 6 bases outside the gene matches. The CDR3 spans 15 residues. Germline loops: CDR1 SGHDT, CDR2 YYEEEE. The CDR3 nucleotides read TGTGCCAGCAGCACGTGGACTAGCGGCGCCTACGAGCAGTACTTC. It is translated as CASSTWTSGAYEQYF.

The chain links TRBV12-3 or TRBV12-4 to TRBJ2-1; no clear D gene. Trimming shortened V by 4 bases and J by 6 bases, and 10 bases separated the two germline ends. The CDR3 is 13 amino acids. The CDR3 region has the DNA TGTGCCAGCAGTTCTCAGCGCTTCAATGAGCAGTTCTTC. Residues: CASSSQRFNEQFF.

CDR3 in DNA: TGTGCCAGCAGCCAGGCCTCGATCCGAACCGGGACTAGCAGGAACCGGGCTTCCTACGAGCAGTACTTC. Its protein is CASSQASIRTGTSRNRASYEQYF. V and J are TRBV3-1 (or the pseudogene TRBV3-2) and TRBJ2-7, with TRBD2 identical over 9 bases. After removal of 3 bases from V and 1 base from J, the junction contained 28 bases not matched to a gene. The CDR3 length is 23 residues. From germline, CDR1 is LGHDT and CDR2 YNNKEL (reference sequence).

V is TRBV10-3 and J is TRBJ1-6; D is perhaps TRBD1 (6 bases). Trimming took 3 bases from V and 10 from J, leaving 13 bases between them. The V gene's germline CDR1 is ENHRY and CDR2 SYGVKD. The CDR3 totals 14 residues. CDR3 sequence reads: CAISDRDTLSPLHF. In nucleotides, the CDR3 is TGTGCCATCAGTGACCGGGACACCTTATCACCCCTCCACTTT.

J is TRBJ2-7 and V is TRBV4-2, with a tentative D call TRBD1 (5 bases). Germline assignment: CDR1 LGHNA and CDR2 YNFKEQ. V lost 1 base and J lost 0, with 10 bases in between. This CDR3 is 15 amino acids long. CDR3 sequence: CASSQALTGSYEQYF. The CDR3 nucleotides read TGTGCCAGCAGCCAAGCCCTAACAGGCTCCTACGAGCAGTACTTC.

The rearrangement uses TRBV28 and TRBJ1-2; D unclear. Between the trimmed V and J ends, which lost 4 bases and 4 bases, there was a span of 7 bases. The CDR3 runs to 12 residues. Germline V gene data show CDR1 as MDHEN and CDR2 as SYDVKM. The CDR3: CASSSNPYGYTF. The CDR3 region has the DNA TGTGCCAGCAGTTCTAATCCCTATGGCTACACCTTC.

The rearrangement joins TRBV4-2 to TRBJ2-7; 7 bases are shared with TRBD1. Germline lookup yields CDR1 LGHNA and CDR2 YNFKEQ. The CDR3 extends over 15 amino acids. With 1 base clipped from V and 1 base from J, the junction kept 4 bases outside the gene matches. The CDR3 coding sequence is TGTGCCAGCAGCCAAGGGACAGGCCTTTCCTACGAGCAGTACTTC. It specifies CASSQGTGLSYEQYF.

The gene calls are TRBV6-4 and TRBJ2-2; unclear D gene. The V end was cut by 5 bases, the J end by 1 base, with 5 bases between. Germline CDR1 and CDR2: MRHNA and SNTAGT. This CDR3 is 13 amino acids long. CDR3 protein: CASSRRNTGELFF. CDR3 sequence (DNA): TGTGCCAGCAGTAGGAGGAACACCGGGGAGCTGTTTTTT.

The chain couples TRBV19 to TRBJ1-5; 8 bases map to TRBD1. CDR1 is LNHDA and CDR2 is SQIVND in the germline V gene (reference sequence). The CDR3 length is 16 residues. After removal of 5 bases from V and 1 base from J, the junction contained 7 bases not matched to a gene. CDR3 sequence (DNA): TGTGCCAGTAGTCCGAGACAGGGGAACAGCAATCAGCCCCAGCATTTT. It specifies CASSPRQGNSNQPQHF.

The V and J genes are TRBV28 and TRBJ1-4; TRBD1 might be the D (5 bases). CDR1 is MDHEN and CDR2 is SYDVKM in the germline V gene. This CDR3 is built from 15 residues. The V gene lost 6 bases and the J gene lost 3 bases, with 14 bases spanning the gap. This CDR3 reads CASSPPGQANEKLFF. As DNA, the CDR3 is TGTGCCAGCAGCCCTCCAGGGCAAGCTAATGAAAAACTGTTTTTT.

This chain joins TRBV6-1 and TRBJ2-7, with D possibly matching TRBD2 (6 bases). The germline V gene has CDR1 MNHNS and CDR2 SASEGT. V gave up 3 bases and J gave up 0 bases, with 12 bases separating them. The CDR3 runs to 15 residues. The CDR3 DNA follows: TGTGCCAGCAGTGAGGGGACTCTTGGCTCCTACGAGCAGTACTTC. This sequence encodes CASSEGTLGSYEQYF.

V gene TRBV6-2 or TRBV6-3 combines with J gene TRBJ2-6, with a possible D match to TRBD2 (6 bases). The CDR3 is 17 residues long. The germline V and J ends were trimmed by 2 bases and 0 bases, with 11 bases remaining between them. Germline V gene sequence: CDR1 MNHEY, CDR2 SVGEGT. CDR3 protein: CASSYPGTLSGANVLTF. DNA of the CDR3: TGTGCCAGCAGTTACCCCGGGACTCTCTCTGGGGCCAACGTCCTGACTTTC.